The 16 T cell receptor beta chains below all came from one sample that was sequenced in a study of Tregs in tolerant kidney transplant recipients. TCRdb's table, derived via immunoSEQ multiplex PCR, lists solely in-frame clones and lacks some. This table holds 100,000 to 130,000 clones, roughly 89% found once. This material consisted of CD4+ T cells from blood, taken before the transplant. The receptor set was obtained from a human donor who received a combined kidney and bone marrow transplant.

This chain uses TRBV15 with TRBJ1-4; D is unresolved. Trimming shortened V by 1 base and J by 4 bases, and 10 bases separated the two germline ends. The CDR3 runs to 15 residues. The germline V gene encodes CDR1 LNHNV and CDR2 YYDKDF (reference sequence). The CDR3 nucleotides read TGTGCCACCAGCAGAGGAATAGCCATTAATGAAAAACTGTTTTTT. This sequence encodes CATSRGIAINEKLFF.

This clone showed up just once. CDR3 nucleotides: TGTGCCAGAGATATACACGCAGGGGGGCAGGACACTGAAGCTTTCTTT. Translated, it gives CARDIHAGGQDTEAFF. This chain joins TRBV11-3 and TRBJ1-1; 7 nucleotides align to TRBD1. V lost 9 bases to trimming and J lost 3 bases; unmatched junction nucleotides: 16. The CDR3 runs 16 residues. The germline gives CDR1 SGHNT, CDR2 YENEEA.

This clone appeared a few times. The chain combines TRBV25-1 with TRBJ2-4, with TRBD2 identical over 12 bases. The CDR3 is 15 residues long. V was clipped by 3 bases and J by 5 bases; unmatched bases: 2. Germline CDR1 is MGHDK and CDR2 is SYGVNS. The CDR3 DNA follows: TGTGCCAGCAGTGAGCCTAGCGGGAGGGAAAACATTCAGTACTTC. Its translation is CASSEPSGRENIQYF.

The chain is built from TRBV6-5 and TRBJ2-1, with 8 bases aligning to TRBD2. Per germline, CDR1 MNHEY and CDR2 SVGAGI. The CDR3 has 15 residues. V dropped 6 bases and J dropped 3; count of bases not matched to a gene: 7. The CDR3 coding sequence is TGTGCCAGCAGGTTACTAGCGGACCTCTACAATGAGCAGTTCTTC. Its translation is CASRLLADLYNEQFF.

This clone was found once. The J gene is TRBJ2-7, the V gene TRBV6-5; D is undetermined. Germline V gene lookup returns CDR1 MNHEY and CDR2 SVGAGI. CDR3 size: 13 residues. V dropped 0 bases and J dropped 2 bases, with 5 bases sitting between them. The CDR3 is CASSYSIAYEQYF. CDR3 DNA sequence: TGTGCCAGCAGTTACTCGATAGCCTACGAGCAGTACTTC.

The chain has TRBV25-1 and TRBJ2-7, with D perhaps matching TRBD2 (7 bases). Germline V lookup: CDR1 MGHDK, CDR2 SYGVNS. The CDR3 is 15 amino acids. Trimming took 8 bases from V and 6 from J, leaving 23 bases between them. In DNA, the CDR3 is TGTGCCAGCTGTTATAGGGGGGGTGGTGGGGGCGAGCAGTACTTC. This encodes CASCYRGGGGGEQYF.

V and J are TRBV7-8 and TRBJ1-1, with D unresolved. This CDR3 is 13 amino acids long. The germline CDR1 and CDR2 sequences are SGHVS and FQNEAQ. V shed 3 bases and J shed 11 bases, with 16 bases lying between them. The chain's CDR3 is CASSFSHSVWAFF. The CDR3, as DNA: TGTGCCAGCAGCTTTTCCCACTCGGTTTGGGCTTTCTTT.

The chain carries TRBV10-3 and TRBJ1-1; D is perhaps TRBD1 (6 bases). In germline, CDR1 is ENHRY, CDR2 SYGVKD. There are 15 residues in the CDR3. With 8 bases removed from V and 3 bases from J, the gap between germline ends came to 19 bases. CDR3: CAISGRGVRDTEAFF. The CDR3 region has the DNA TGTGCCATCTCTGGGAGGGGGGTCCGGGACACTGAAGCTTTCTTT.

This clone appeared a single time. V gene TRBV4-3 combines with J gene TRBJ2-3; D may be TRBD2 (6 bases). The germline V gene encodes CDR1 LGHNA and CDR2 YSLEER. The CDR3 is 17 residues long. Trimming took off 0 bases at V and 1 base at J, with 14 bases between the two ends. DNA for the CDR3: TGCGCCAGCAGCCAAGATAGGAGGGATAGCGGCACAGATACGCAGTATTTT. The encoded protein is CASSQDRRDSGTDTQYF.

The chain carries TRBV19 and TRBJ2-1; 9 nucleotides line up with TRBD1. The ends lost 5 bases at V and 1 base at J; junction bases unmatched: 6. This CDR3 comprises 16 residues. Germline lookup yields CDR1 LNHDA and CDR2 SQIVND (reference sequence). The CDR3 region has the DNA TGTGCCAGTAGTGAACAGGGGGCGAGGTCCTACAATGAGCAGTTCTTC. It yields the protein CASSEQGARSYNEQFF.

V gene TRBV11-2 combines with J gene TRBJ2-7, with TRBD1 matching 8 bases. This CDR3 is 17 amino acids long. CDR1 and CDR2 (germline): SGHAT, FQNNGV. V lost 2 bases, J lost 7 bases, and 16 bases stayed unmatched. The CDR3 here is CASSLLVGTTGAGEQYF. As DNA, the CDR3 is TGTGCCAGCAGCTTACTTGTCGGTACGACAGGGGCTGGGGAGCAGTACTTC.

The chain is built from TRBV2 and TRBJ1-1, with D possibly being TRBD1 (6 bases). Trimming cost V 6 bases and J 3 bases, with 14 bases left between them. The CDR3 is 14 amino acids. Looked up from germline, CDR1 is SNHLY and CDR2 is FYNNEI. The CDR3 coding sequence is TGTGCCAGCAGGGGGACACCCCGGGACACTGAAGCTTTCTTT. This sequence encodes CASRGTPRDTEAFF. Together with reference TRBV2 and TRBJ1-1, the CDR3 gives the full variable domain: EPEVTQTPSHQVTQMGQEVILRCVPISNHLYFYWYRQILGQKVEFLVSFYNNEISEKSEIFDDQFSVERPDGSNFTLKIRSTKLEDSAMYFCASRGTPRDTEAFFGQGTRLTVV.

V gene TRBV11-2 combines with J gene TRBJ1-1; D call uncertain. The CDR3 spans 14 residues. V was cut by 0 bases and J by 6 bases, with 11 bases left in between. Germline CDR1 is SGHAT and CDR2 is FQNNGV. The CDR3, as DNA: TGTGCCAGCAGCTTAGATGTCCAAAATCCTGAAGCTTTCTTT. Encoded protein: CASSLDVQNPEAFF.

The chain employs TRBV23-1 and TRBJ2-1, with 9 bases that match TRBD1. TRBV23-1 is marked as an open reading frame, function uncertain. Trimming at V came to 8 bases and at J to 7 bases, leaving 6 bases not matched to a gene. The CDR3 length is 13 residues. The CDR3 DNA is TGCGCCAGCGGGAACAGGGGGCCGAATGAGCAGTTCTTC. It codes for CASGNRGPNEQFF.

The chain employs TRBV19 and TRBJ2-5; 8 nucleotides match TRBD1. From germline, CDR1 is LNHDA and CDR2 SQIVND (reference sequence). This CDR3 comprises 16 residues. Trimming at V came to 9 bases and at J to 1 base, leaving 13 bases not matched to a gene. Here the CDR3 DNA reads TGTGCCAGCGCTTTCCACGGGACAGGCCTCCAAGAGACCCAGTACTTC. It encodes CASAFHGTGLQETQYF.

The chain links TRBV9 to TRBJ2-2, with D possibly being TRBD2 (6 bases). Germline loops: CDR1 SGDLS, CDR2 YYNGEE. This CDR3 spans 15 amino acids. V lost 4 bases and J lost 5, with 15 bases in between. CDR3: CASSPDAGKTGELFF. In DNA, the CDR3 is TGTGCCAGCAGCCCCGATGCGGGAAAGACCGGGGAGCTGTTTTTT.